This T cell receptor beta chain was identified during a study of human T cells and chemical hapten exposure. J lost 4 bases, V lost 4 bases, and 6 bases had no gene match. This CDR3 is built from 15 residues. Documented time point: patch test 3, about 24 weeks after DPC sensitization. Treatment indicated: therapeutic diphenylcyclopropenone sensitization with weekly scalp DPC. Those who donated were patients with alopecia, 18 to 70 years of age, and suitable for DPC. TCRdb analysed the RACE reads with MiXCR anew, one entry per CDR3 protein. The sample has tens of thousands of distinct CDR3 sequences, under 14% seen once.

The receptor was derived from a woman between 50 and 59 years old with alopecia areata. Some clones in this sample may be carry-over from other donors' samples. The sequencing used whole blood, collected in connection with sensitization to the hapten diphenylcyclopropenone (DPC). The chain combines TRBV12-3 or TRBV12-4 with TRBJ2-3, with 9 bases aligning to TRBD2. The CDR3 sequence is CASSSRTSEADTQYF. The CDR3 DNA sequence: TGTGCCAGCAGTTCCCGGACTAGCGAGGCAGATACGCAGTATTTT.